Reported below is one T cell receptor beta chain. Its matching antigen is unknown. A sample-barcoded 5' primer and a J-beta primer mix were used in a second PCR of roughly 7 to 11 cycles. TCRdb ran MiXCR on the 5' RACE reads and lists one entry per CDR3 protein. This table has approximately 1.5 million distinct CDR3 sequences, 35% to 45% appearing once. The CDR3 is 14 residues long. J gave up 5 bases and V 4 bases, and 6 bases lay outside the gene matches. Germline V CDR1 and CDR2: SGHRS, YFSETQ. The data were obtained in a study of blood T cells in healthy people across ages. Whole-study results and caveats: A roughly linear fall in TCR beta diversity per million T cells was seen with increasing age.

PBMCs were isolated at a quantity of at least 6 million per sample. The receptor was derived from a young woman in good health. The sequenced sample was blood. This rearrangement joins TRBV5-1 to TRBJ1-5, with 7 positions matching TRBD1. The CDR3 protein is CASSLGQPDQPQHF. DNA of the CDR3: TGCGCCAGCAGCCTGGGACAGCCTGATCAGCCCCAGCATTTT.